The clone carrying this T cell receptor (beta chain) was detected many times. Time point noted: after trial treatment. Treatment noted: LDRT plus nivolumab, ipilimumab, low-dose cyclophosphamide and aspirin (RACIN trial). Gene-specific TRAV and TRBV primers were used for first-strand cDNA, covering alpha and beta chains. PCR amplification of the TCRs was performed with Phusion for approximately 20 PCR cycles, and it relied on a constant-region primer together with a V-primer adapter. TCRdb re-called the reads with MiXCR, one entry per CDR3 protein. The table lists about 100,000 distinct CDR3 sequences, 20% of them singletons. The data belong to a study of low-dose radiotherapy and immunotherapy resistance in tumors. About the study: Cohort 2, a group dosed every two weeks at 1 Gy per fraction, received 13 Gy in total over 26 weeks. Nivolumab was given to patients as a 240 mg flat dose every two weeks, and ipilimumab at 1 mg/kg every six weeks. Both were delivered intravenously.

The V gene's germline CDR1 is SGHRS and CDR2 YFSETQ. The CDR3 contains 16 residues. J was trimmed by 0 bases and V by 4 bases; bases with no gene match: 7. This TCR was sampled from a male donor with prostate cancer. Sample: PBMCs, taken after low-dose radiotherapy plus immunotherapy. The V call is TRBV5-1, the J call TRBJ1-3; TRBD1 aligns across 7 bases. CDR3 in amino acids: CASSPRTGSSGNTIYF. CDR3 DNA sequence: TGCGCCAGCAGCCCCCGGACAGGCAGCTCTGGAAACACCATATATTTT.